This T cell receptor (beta chain) was recorded in a study of immune heterogeneity within non-small cell lung tumors. Study-level results: Recurrence of the same dominant CDR3 beta clonotypes was seen across tumor sites within a patient, and site-unique high-frequency clones were present alongside them.

This clonotype came up a few times. Its antigen remains unknown. It was with 32 V and 13 J primers that multiplex PCR amplified TCR beta CDR3. TCRdb analysed the multiplex PCR reads with MiXCR anew, one entry per CDR3 protein. The profile shows 15,000 to 20,000 distinct CDR3 sequences, 25% to 35% of them singletons. Template material for each sample was 550 to 700 ng of bulk tumor genomic DNA. Several biopsies were spaced far apart within each primary tumor and obtained as surgery took place. The patients were newly diagnosed with non-small cell lung cancer, had not been treated, and had curative surgery. The clonotype was recovered from a man in his forties with non-small cell lung cancer. Source material: lung tumor tissue.

The CDR3 loop is CASSPRLAMGNEQFF. As DNA, the CDR3 is TGTGCCAGCAGCCCCCGACTAGCGATGGGCAATGAGCAGTTCTTC. The chain carries TRBV11-2 and TRBJ2-1; 8 nucleotides align to TRBD2. V was pared by 5 bases and J by 6 bases, with 9 bases of the junction left unmatched. CDR3 length equals 15 residues. CDR1 is SGHAT and CDR2 is FQNNGV in the germline V gene.